This section outlines one T cell receptor beta chain sequence together with its context. Its antigen is unidentified. Primed by a sample-barcoded 5' primer and a J-beta primer mix, a second PCR proceeded for about 6 to 12 cycles. TCRdb redid the calling of the 5' RACE reads with MiXCR, one entry per CDR3 protein. The table has under 1,000,000 distinct CDR3 sequences, roughly 46% seen once. This sample is drawn from a study of blood T cells in healthy people across ages. Overall study findings and caveats: There were more naive CD4+ cells and higher diversity in long-lived donors than in aged donors.

Germline lookup yields CDR1 SGHTA and CDR2 FQGNSA. The V end was cut by 5 bases, the J end by 2 bases, with 6 bases between. The CDR3 is made up of 13 amino acids. The clonotype comes from a man older than 75 in good health. Sequencing was performed on blood. V usage is TRBV7-2 and J usage is TRBJ2-2; D is uncertain. The CDR3 bases are TGTGCCAGCAGCGTAGGTAACACCGGGGAGCTGTTTTTT. It is translated as CASSVGNTGELFF.